Listed below are T cell receptor beta chains from one sample, sequenced in a study of beta chain features in type 1 diabetes. Generated by immunoSEQ multiplex PCR, the TCRdb table keeps only in-frame clones and is missing some. The table shows around 330,000 clones, with roughly 9.6% occurring only once. Sequenced material: naive CD4+ T cells from blood. These receptors all come from a woman younger than 45 in good health. Each CDR3 is given with its conserved first and last residue. Fields, in order: J gene, D gene, clone size, V gene, CDR3 protein, CDR3 DNA. D genes are given only for firm matches. Size tells how often a clone was seen (once, few, many) or the class of an expanded clone, and some rows leave it out.

TRBJ2-7 . few TRBV29-1 CSVRGGPLGEQYF TGCAGCGTGAGGGGGGGACCTCTGGGCGAGCAGTACTTC
TRBJ2-7 TRBD2 . TRBV5-6 CASSHGLAVEQYF TGTGCCAGCAGCCACGGACTAGCGGTTGAGCAGTACTTC
TRBJ2-3 TRBD2 few TRBV18 CASSHDLAGGPKDTQYF TGTGCCAGCTCACACGATCTAGCGGGAGGGCCTAAAGATACGCAGTATTTT
TRBJ2-5 . few TRBV5-4 CASSLYGQETQYF TGTGCCAGCAGCTTGTACGGCCAAGAGACCCAGTACTTC
TRBJ2-1 TRBD2 . TRBV28 CASISGPYNEQFF TGTGCCAGCATTAGCGGGCCCTACAATGAGCAGTTCTTC
TRBJ2-1 TRBD2 . TRBV5-4 CASSLSSGSYNEQFF TGTGCCAGCAGCTTGTCTAGCGGGAGTTACAATGAGCAGTTCTTC
TRBJ2-3 TRBD2 few TRBV9 CASSVTAGVSDTQYF TGTGCCAGCAGCGTAACAGCGGGAGTCTCAGATACGCAGTATTTT
TRBJ2-2 . . TRBV28 CASSPSDTGELFF TGTGCCAGTAGCCCATCGGACACCGGGGAGCTGTTTTTT
TRBJ2-1 . few TRBV5-1 CASSRDNYNEQFF TGCGCCAGCAGCCGGGACAACTACAATGAGCAGTTCTTC
TRBJ2-1 TRBD2 few TRBV7-3 CASSPGRGGGYNEQFF TGTGCCAGCAGCCCCGGTCGGGGCGGGGGCTACAATGAGCAGTTCTTC
TRBJ2-1 TRBD2 . TRBV7-2 CASSTGTSGYNEQFF TGTGCCAGCAGCACCGGGACTAGCGGCTACAATGAGCAGTTCTTC
TRBJ1-4 . few TRBV29-1 CSVDRGRGEKLFF TGCAGCGTTGACAGGGGTAGAGGTGAAAAACTGTTTTTT
TRBJ2-5 TRBD2 . TRBV5-1 CASSLIAGQETQYF TGCGCCAGCAGCCTGATAGCGGGACAAGAGACCCAGTACTTC
TRBJ2-7 TRBD2 few TRBV4-3 CASSQETSGGYEQYF TGCGCCAGCAGCCAAGAGACTAGCGGGGGCTACGAGCAGTACTTC
TRBJ2-7 . . TRBV6-1 CASSPLGRTIYEQYF TGTGCCAGCAGCCCTTTGGGCCGCACCATCTACGAGCAGTACTTC
TRBJ2-1 TRBD2 . TRBV5-6 CASSTGAGLNLNVDEQFF TGTGCCAGCAGCACCGGAGCGGGATTGAACCTAAATGTAGATGAGCAGTTCTTC
TRBJ2-1 TRBD2 few TRBV19 CASSITSGLAGGYYNEQFF TGTGCCAGTAGTATAACTTCGGGACTAGCGGGAGGTTACTACAATGAGCAGTTCTTC
TRBJ2-1 TRBD2 few TRBV5-1 CASSISGRGDNEQFF TGCGCCAGCAGCATAAGCGGGAGGGGAGACAATGAGCAGTTCTTC
TRBJ2-7 . once TRBV18 CASSPPLGERPYEQYF TGTGCCAGCTCACCACCCCTAGGCGAGCGGCCCTACGAGCAGTACTTC
TRBJ2-3 . . TRBV7-2 CASSLVWREGASADTQYF TGTGCCAGCAGCTTAGTCTGGCGGGAAGGGGCCTCTGCAGATACGCAGTATTTT
TRBJ2-5 TRBD2 few TRBV10-3 CAISVGLAGVQETQYF TGTGCCATCAGCGTGGGACTAGCGGGAGTCCAGGAGACCCAGTACTTC
TRBJ2-7 . . TRBV19 CASNNRDIGDEQYF TGTGCCAGTAATAACCGGGACATCGGAGACGAGCAGTACTTC
TRBJ2-2 . few TRBV7-3 CASSSTATSRTGELFF TGTGCCAGCAGCTCCACGGCGACTAGTCGGACCGGGGAGCTGTTTTTT
TRBJ2-4 TRBD2 few TRBV28 CASSLFASGNNIQYF TGTGCCAGCAGTTTATTTGCTAGCGGGAACAACATTCAGTACTTC
TRBJ2-7 . few TRBV19 CASSITGRVNEQYF TGTGCCAGTAGTATCACCGGGAGAGTCAACGAGCAGTACTTC
TRBJ2-1 . . TRBV29-1 CSVAEPYNEQFF TGCAGCGTCGCAGAACCTTACAATGAGCAGTTCTTC
TRBJ1-1 . . TRBV28 CASSSRGGRTEAFF TGTGCCAGCAGTTCCCGGGGGGGTCGCACTGAAGCTTTCTTT
TRBJ2-2 . few TRBV28 CASSWGGLNTGELFF TGTGCCAGCAGTTGGGGGGGCCTGAACACCGGGGAGCTGTTTTTT
TRBJ1-4 . . TRBV18 CASSPLDGEKLFF TGTGCCAGCTCACCACTTGATGGCGAAAAACTGTTTTTT
TRBJ2-1 TRBD1 . TRBV29-1 CSVPRGQGFNEQFF TGCAGCGTCCCTAGGGGACAGGGGTTCAATGAGCAGTTCTTC
TRBJ2-3 . few TRBV28 CASTGGVDTQYF TGTGCCAGCACCGGAGGGGTCGATACGCAGTATTTT
TRBJ2-7 . few TRBV9 CASSVDPGTYEQYF TGTGCCAGCAGCGTAGATCCGGGAACCTACGAGCAGTACTTC
TRBJ2-5 TRBD2 . TRBV4-2 CASSQFSSGRAAETQYF TGTGCCAGCAGCCAATTCTCCAGCGGGAGGGCCGCTGAGACCCAGTACTTC
TRBJ2-1 . . TRBV7-2 CASSLALREQFF TGTGCCAGCAGCTTAGCGCTCAGGGAGCAGTTCTTC
TRBJ1-2 TRBD1 . TRBV11-2 CASSLDLWTGDGYTF TGTGCCAGCAGCTTAGATCTGTGGACAGGGGATGGCTACACCTTC
TRBJ2-7 . . TRBV30 CATRPGANYEQYF TGTGCTACACGGCCAGGGGCGAATTACGAGCAGTACTTC
TRBJ1-4 . . TRBV28 CASSLLTRGRGEKLFF TGTGCCAGCAGTTTATTAACCAGGGGAAGGGGTGAAAAACTGTTTTTT
TRBJ1-1 . few TRBV19 CASRSTASEIAFF TGTGCCAGTAGGTCGACAGCGTCTGAGATAGCTTTCTTT
TRBJ2-2 . . TRBV30 CAWKAGTTNTGELFF TGTGCCTGGAAGGCCGGGACAACGAACACCGGGGAGCTGTTTTTT
TRBJ2-7 TRBD1 few TRBV6-5 CASSYSGTGLSYEQYF TGTGCCAGCAGTTACTCGGGGACAGGGCTCTCCTACGAGCAGTACTTC